The 20 T cell receptor beta chains below come from one sample, sequenced in a study of early T cells in non-severe SARS-CoV-2 infection. TCRdb independently ran MiXCR on the 5' RACE reads; one entry per CDR3 protein. Seen here are about 90,000 distinct CDR3 sequences, less than 15% observed once, and the top ten hold 4.4%. The material was whole blood, obtained at baseline. The receptors derive from an adult who was a healthcare worker with PCR-confirmed SARS-CoV-2 infection or an uninfected control (not recorded which).

The CDR3 spells CASSTDAGLSGNTIYF. Here the CDR3 DNA reads TGTGCCAGCAGTACCGACGCAGGACTCTCTGGAAACACCATATATTTT. J is TRBJ1-3 and V is TRBV28, with no clear D. CDR3 length: 16 amino acids. Germline V gene data show CDR1 as MDHEN and CDR2 as SYDVKM. The germline V and J ends were trimmed by 5 bases and 0 bases, with 14 bases remaining between them.

There are a few counts of this clonotype. The chain joins TRBV6-2 or TRBV6-3 to TRBJ1-1; D remains ambiguous. CDR1 and CDR2 (germline): MNHEY, SVGEGT. The CDR3 length is 13 residues. Trimming removed 2 bases at V and 2 bases at J, with 6 bases between. The CDR3, as DNA: TGTGCCAGCAGTTACGCCGCAAACACTGAAGCTTTCTTT. This sequence encodes CASSYAANTEAFF.

This clonotype was seen repeatedly, ten times or more. The CDR3 nucleotides read TGTGCCAGCAGCCTAGACAGCCTAGATACGCAGTATTTT. It is translated as CASSLDSLDTQYF. The rearrangement uses TRBV5-6 and TRBJ2-3, with D tentatively TRBD1 (5 bases). CDR1 SGHDT and CDR2 YYEEEE come from the germline V gene. Deletions cut 4 bases from V and 5 bases from J, with 11 bases between. This CDR3 region has 13 residues. The whole variable domain, filled in from reference TRBV5-6 and TRBJ2-3, reads DAGVTQSPTHLIKTRGQQVTLRCSPKSGHDTVSWYQQALGQGPQFIFQYYEEEERQRGNFPDRFSGHQFPNYSSELNVNALLLGDSALYLCASSLDSLDTQYFGPGTRLTVL.

This clonotype has at least ten counts. The CDR3 DNA reads as TGCGCCAGCAGCCCCTCGCGCGGGAGTAACACCGGGGAGCTGTTTTTT. It encodes CASSPSRGSNTGELFF. The V and J genes are TRBV5-1 and TRBJ2-2; 7 nucleotides line up with TRBD2. Trimming at V came to 4 bases and at J to 2 bases, leaving 8 bases not matched to a gene. The V gene's germline CDR1 is SGHRS and CDR2 YFSETQ. The CDR3 contains 16 residues.

V is TRBV7-6 and J is TRBJ2-3, with a tentative D call TRBD2 (6 bases). The CDR3 spans 14 residues. CDR1 SGHVS and CDR2 FNYEAQ come from the germline V gene. Trimming cost V 4 bases and J 5 bases, with 13 bases left between them. The CDR3 region is CASSSTRVRDTQYF. In DNA form, the CDR3 reads TGTGCCAGCAGCTCGACTAGGGTGCGAGATACGCAGTATTTT.

This clonotype has only a few counts. The chain links TRBV5-6 to TRBJ2-3; tentatively, D is TRBD1 (6 bases). Trimming shortened V by 4 bases and J by 2 bases, and 14 bases separated the two germline ends. Germline V gene data show CDR1 as SGHDT and CDR2 as YYEEEE. The CDR3 totals 15 residues. The CDR3: CASSRQDLYTDTQYF. As DNA, the CDR3 is TGTGCCAGCAGCCGACAGGACCTCTACACAGATACGCAGTATTTT. Using reference TRBV5-6 and TRBJ2-3 for the parts outside the CDR3, the full variable domain is DAGVTQSPTHLIKTRGQQVTLRCSPKSGHDTVSWYQQALGQGPQFIFQYYEEEERQRGNFPDRFSGHQFPNYSSELNVNALLLGDSALYLCASSRQDLYTDTQYFGPGTRLTVL.

This clonotype was counted only a few times. This rearrangement joins TRBV7-3 to TRBJ2-1; TRBD2 agrees at 8 bases. Trimming took 5 bases from V and 6 from J; bases not matched to a gene: 9. Per the germline V gene, CDR1 is SGHTA and CDR2 is FQGTGA. This CDR3 is built from 15 residues. CDR3 loop: CASSLSPGGSNEQFF. The CDR3 bases are TGTGCCAGCAGCCTAAGTCCGGGGGGGAGCAATGAGCAGTTCTTC.

This clonotype came up a few times. The chain carries TRBV28 and TRBJ2-2, with 9 bases aligning to TRBD1. The germline CDR1 and CDR2 sequences are MDHEN and SYDVKM. This CDR3 region has 14 residues. V was clipped by 7 bases and J by 7 bases; unmatched bases: 7. The CDR3 protein is CASNIQGAGGELFF. As DNA, the CDR3 is TGTGCCAGCAACATACAGGGGGCCGGCGGGGAGCTGTTTTTT.

The rearrangement uses TRBV24-1 and TRBJ1-5, with D hard to call. V lost 1 base, J lost 6 bases, and 9 bases lay in between. The CDR3 length is 14 residues. CDR1 is KGHDR and CDR2 is SFDVKD in the germline V gene. The CDR3 reads CATSDFGESQPQHF. CDR3 DNA: TGTGCCACCAGTGATTTCGGGGAAAGTCAGCCCCAGCATTTT.

This clonotype was seen a handful of times. This rearrangement joins TRBV7-8 to TRBJ2-2; 7 bases agree with TRBD1. The CDR3 contains 16 residues. Losses at the gene ends were 0 bases for V and 3 bases for J; bases not matched to a gene: 4. Germline V lookup: CDR1 SGHVS, CDR2 FQNEAQ. The CDR3, as DNA: TGTGCCAGCAGCTTAGCTAGGGGGCGGTACACCGGGGAGCTGTTTTTT. Protein product: CASSLARGRYTGELFF.

This clonotype was recorded at least ten times. This rearrangement joins TRBV7-3 to TRBJ2-2, with D tentatively TRBD2 (5 bases). The CDR3 is made up of 14 amino acids. Germline V gene data show CDR1 as SGHTA and CDR2 as FQGTGA. V was pared by 7 bases and J by 6 bases, with 15 bases between. The CDR3 spells CASTARVGSGELFF. CDR3 coding DNA: TGTGCCAGCACCGCGAGGGTGGGGTCCGGGGAGCTGTTTTTT.

The CDR3 sequence is CASSPPGQENTGELFF. CDR3 nucleotide sequence: TGTGCCAGCAGCCCCCCGGGGCAGGAGAACACCGGGGAGCTGTTTTTT. The chain carries TRBV7-3 and TRBJ2-2; D may correspond to TRBD1 or TRBD2 (5 bases each). Germline V gene sequence: CDR1 SGHTA, CDR2 FQGTGA. CDR3 length equals 16 residues. Between the trimmed V and J ends, which lost 5 bases and 1 base, there was a span of 14 bases.

The chain combines TRBV2 with TRBJ1-5, with no clear D. Trimming cost V 3 bases and J 7 bases, with 10 bases left between them. There are 13 residues in the CDR3. CDR1 SNHLY and CDR2 FYNNEI come from the germline V gene. The chain's CDR3 is CASSDWEGQPQHF. CDR3 sequence (DNA): TGTGCCAGCAGTGACTGGGAAGGACAGCCCCAGCATTTT.

In this sample, this clonotype turned up a few times. The CDR3 region is CASRPQRLTGELFF. CDR3 nucleotides: TGTGCCAGCAGACCGCAACGACTCACCGGGGAGCTGTTTTTT. The chain recombines TRBV9 with TRBJ2-2; D is undetermined. Trimming shortened V by 5 bases and J by 4 bases, and 12 bases separated the two germline ends. Looked up from germline, CDR1 is SGDLS and CDR2 is YYNGEE. The CDR3 length is 14 residues.

This chain joins TRBV4-1 and TRBJ2-5; D might be TRBD1 or TRBD2, each matching 5 bases. Trimming removed 1 base at V and 4 bases at J, with 16 bases between. CDR3 length: 16 amino acids. Germline V CDR1 and CDR2: MGHRA, YSYEKL. The CDR3 is CASSQATGTPLETQYF. CDR3 nucleotide sequence: TGCGCCAGCAGCCAAGCTACCGGGACCCCGCTAGAGACCCAGTACTTC.

The chain uses TRBV11-1 and TRBJ2-1, with TRBD2 identical over 14 bases. The CDR3 consists of 16 residues. Germline V CDR1 and CDR2: SGHAT, FQDESV (reference sequence). Losses at the gene ends were 5 bases for V and 6 bases for J; bases not matched to a gene: 6. The CDR3 is CASSPAGLAGANEQFF. The CDR3 DNA is TGTGCCAGCAGCCCAGCGGGACTAGCGGGAGCCAATGAGCAGTTCTTC.

The CDR3 spells CASSLDGTVSYEQYF. The CDR3 DNA reads TGTGCCAGCAGCTTAGATGGGACAGTGTCCTACGAGCAGTACTTC. The V gene is TRBV11-3, the J gene TRBJ2-7; 7 bases are a match to TRBD1. The V gene end was trimmed by 0 bases and the J gene end by 1 base; junction bases not matched to a gene: 3. The CDR3 is made up of 15 amino acids. Germline CDR1 and CDR2: SGHNT and YENEEA.

The V gene is TRBV19, the J gene TRBJ1-5; D is unresolved. This CDR3 has 12 amino acids. Germline CDR1 is LNHDA and CDR2 is SQIVND (reference sequence). Trimming stripped 3 bases from V and 6 bases from J, with 6 bases between. CDR3 sequence reads: CASSIPPQPQHF. CDR3 coding DNA: TGTGCCAGTAGTATCCCGCCTCAGCCCCAGCATTTT.

This clonotype was recorded many times. The V and J genes are TRBV27 and TRBJ2-1; D is unclear. The ends were cut back, 7 bases at V and 15 bases at J, with 16 bases in the middle. This CDR3 region has 11 residues. The V gene's germline CDR1 is MNHEY and CDR2 SMNVEV (reference sequence). The CDR3, as DNA: TGTGCCAGCACCTCCATCCCTTCGCGGTTCTTC. Encoded protein: CASTSIPSRFF.

The genes are TRBV11-2 and TRBJ1-2, with no clear D. V lost 2 bases and J 8 bases, leaving 9 bases between the germline ends. CDR3 size: 12 residues. Germline values: CDR1 SGHAT, CDR2 FQNNGV. CDR3 residues: CASSLFSFGYTF. In DNA form, the CDR3 reads TGTGCCAGCAGCTTATTTTCGTTCGGCTACACCTTC. Filled out from reference TRBV11-2 and TRBJ1-2, the complete variable domain reads EAGVAQSPRYKIIEKRQSVAFWCNPISGHATLYWYQQILGQGPKLLIQFQNNGVVDDSQLPKDRFSAERLKGVDSTLKIQPAKLEDSAVYLCASSLFSFGYTFGSGTRLTVV.